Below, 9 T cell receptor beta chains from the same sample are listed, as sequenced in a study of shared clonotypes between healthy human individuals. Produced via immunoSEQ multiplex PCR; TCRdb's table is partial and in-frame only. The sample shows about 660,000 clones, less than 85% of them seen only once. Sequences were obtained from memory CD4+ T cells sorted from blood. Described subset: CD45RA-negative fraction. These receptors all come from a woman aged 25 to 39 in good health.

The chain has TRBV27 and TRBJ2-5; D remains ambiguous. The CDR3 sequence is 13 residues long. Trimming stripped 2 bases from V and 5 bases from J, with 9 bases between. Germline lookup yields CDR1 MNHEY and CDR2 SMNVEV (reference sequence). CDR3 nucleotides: TGTGCCAGCAGTTTAAGTTTGGGGGAGACCCAGTACTTC. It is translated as CASSLSLGETQYF.

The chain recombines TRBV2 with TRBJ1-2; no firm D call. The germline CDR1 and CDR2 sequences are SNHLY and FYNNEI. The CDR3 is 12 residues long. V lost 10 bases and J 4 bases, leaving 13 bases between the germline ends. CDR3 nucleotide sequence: TGTGCCACCGGACGGGAAATCTATGGCTACACCTTC. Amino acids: CATGREIYGYTF.

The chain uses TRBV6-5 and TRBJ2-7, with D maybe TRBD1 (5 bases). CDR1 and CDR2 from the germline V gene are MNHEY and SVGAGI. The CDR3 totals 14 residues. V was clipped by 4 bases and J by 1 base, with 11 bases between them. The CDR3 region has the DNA TGTGCCAGCAGTTTTGGGGCCGGGTCCTACGAGCAGTACTTC. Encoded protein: CASSFGAGSYEQYF.

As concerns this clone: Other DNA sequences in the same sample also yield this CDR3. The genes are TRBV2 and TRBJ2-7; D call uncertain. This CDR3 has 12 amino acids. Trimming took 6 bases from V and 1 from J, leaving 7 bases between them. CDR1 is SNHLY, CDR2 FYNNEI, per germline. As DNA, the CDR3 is TGTGCCAGCAGAGCAGGTTCCTACGAGCAGTACTTC. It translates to CASRAGSYEQYF. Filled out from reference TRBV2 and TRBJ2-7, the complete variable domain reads EPEVTQTPSHQVTQMGQEVILRCVPISNHLYFYWYRQILGQKVEFLVSFYNNEISEKSEIFDDQFSVERPDGSNFTLKIRSTKLEDSAMYFCASRAGSYEQYFGPGTRLTVT.

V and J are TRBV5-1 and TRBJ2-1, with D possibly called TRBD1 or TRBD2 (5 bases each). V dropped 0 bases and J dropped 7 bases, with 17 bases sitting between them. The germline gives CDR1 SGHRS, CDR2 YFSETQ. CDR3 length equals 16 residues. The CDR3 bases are TGCGCCAGCAGCTTGGCTTCGGGACCCCGAGGGAATGAGCAGTTCTTC. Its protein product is CASSLASGPRGNEQFF.

CDR3 nucleotides: TGTGCCAGCAGTTTAGACGCAAACTATGGCTACACCTTC. Protein product: CASSLDANYGYTF. The rearrangement joins TRBV28 to TRBJ1-2; D gene uncertain. This CDR3 is built from 13 residues. CDR1 is MDHEN and CDR2 is SYDVKM in the germline V gene. V was cut by 2 bases and J by 2 bases, with 6 bases left in between.

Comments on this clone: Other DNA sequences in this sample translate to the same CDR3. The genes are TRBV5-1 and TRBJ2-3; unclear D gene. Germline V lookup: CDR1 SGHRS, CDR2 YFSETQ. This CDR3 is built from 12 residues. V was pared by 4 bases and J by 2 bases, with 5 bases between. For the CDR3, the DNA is TGCGCCAGCAGCCTGGACACAGATACGCAGTATTTT. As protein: CASSLDTDTQYF. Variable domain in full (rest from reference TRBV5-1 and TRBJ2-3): KAGVTQTPRYLIKTRGQQVTLSCSPISGHRSVSWYQQTPGQGLQFLFEYFSETQRNKGNFPGRFSGRQFSNSRSEMNVSTLELGDSALYLCASSLDTDTQYFGPGTRLTVL.

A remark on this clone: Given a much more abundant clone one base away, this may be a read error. The CDR3 DNA reads TGTGCCAGCAGTGAGAACAGGGGGCGAGAGACCCAGTACTTC. This gives the protein CASSENRGRETQYF. The chain employs TRBV6-5 and TRBJ2-5; 9 nucleotides agree with TRBD1. This CDR3 has 14 residues. CDR1 and CDR2 from the germline V gene are MNHEY and SVGAGI. The V segment lost 5 bases and the J segment 4 bases; nucleotides outside the gene matches: 5.

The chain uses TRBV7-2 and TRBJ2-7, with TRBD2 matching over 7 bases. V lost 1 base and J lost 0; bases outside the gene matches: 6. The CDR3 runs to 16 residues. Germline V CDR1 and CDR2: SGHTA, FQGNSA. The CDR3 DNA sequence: TGTGCCAGCAGCTTAGTTACTAGCGCATCCTCCTACGAGCAGTACTTC. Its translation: CASSLVTSASSYEQYF.